Described below is a single T cell receptor (beta chain) sequence and its context. Its antigen is unidentified. The sample originates from a study of cytomegalovirus exposure and HLA in healthy donors. 13 Jbeta primers and 60 Vbeta primers were used for the PCR. Measured with immunoSEQ multiplex PCR; TCRdb has only the in-frame clones, and not every one. The table includes 150,000 or so clones, around four fifths detected once. Donors in the study were healthy people who gave bone marrow. Germline V gene lookup returns CDR1 SGHTA and CDR2 FQGTGA. Trimming took 2 bases from V and 4 from J; bases not matched to a gene: 5. CDR3 length: 17 residues. Study outcomes and limitations: A reported reduction in N-insertions relative to the approximately 600-donor mean was seen in an Asian-associated ancestry cluster in a later analysis. According to the study, about 180 TCR beta chains were cytomegalovirus-associated.

The rearrangement uses TRBV7-3 and TRBJ2-3; the match to TRBD2 covers 14 bases. Sequencing was done on a sample of PBMCs. The receptor was isolated from a man over 45 in good health and CMV-seropositive. CDR3: CASSLAGLAGGADTQYF. The CDR3 DNA sequence: TGTGCCAGCAGCTTAGCCGGACTAGCGGGAGGCGCAGATACGCAGTATTTT. Variable domain in full (rest from reference TRBV7-3 and TRBJ2-3): GAGVSQTPSNKVTEKGKYVELRCDPISGHTALYWYRQSLGQGPEFLIYFQGTGAADDSGLPNDRFFAVRPEGSVSTLKIQRTERGDSAVYLCASSLAGLAGGADTQYFGPGTRLTVL.